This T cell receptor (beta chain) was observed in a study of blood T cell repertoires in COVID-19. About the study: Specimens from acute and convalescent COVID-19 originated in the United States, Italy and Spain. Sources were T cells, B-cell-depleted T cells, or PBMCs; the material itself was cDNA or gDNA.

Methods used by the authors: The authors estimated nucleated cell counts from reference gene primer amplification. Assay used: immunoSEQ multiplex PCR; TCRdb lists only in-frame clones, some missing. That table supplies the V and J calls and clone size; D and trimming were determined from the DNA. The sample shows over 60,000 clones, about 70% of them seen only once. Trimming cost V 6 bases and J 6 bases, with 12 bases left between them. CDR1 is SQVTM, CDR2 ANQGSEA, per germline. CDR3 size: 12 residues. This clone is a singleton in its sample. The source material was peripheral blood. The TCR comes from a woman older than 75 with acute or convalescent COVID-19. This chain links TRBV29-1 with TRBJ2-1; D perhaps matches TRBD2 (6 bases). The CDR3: CSVPAGSNEQFF. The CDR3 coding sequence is TGCAGCGTCCCCGCGGGGTCCAATGAGCAGTTCTTC.